This is a list of T cell receptor beta chains from one sample in a study of T cells after yellow fever vaccination. MiXCR was run by TCRdb on the 5' RACE reads, yielding one entry per CDR3 protein. The table includes approximately 510,000 distinct CDR3 sequences, roughly a fifth detected once. The source was PBMCs, collected approximately 22 days after the first yellow fever vaccination. These receptors all come from a man aged 18-30 years who received the YFV17D yellow fever vaccine. Both conserved end residues are part of each CDR3. D genes are given only for firm matches. Where a row states a size, it is once, few, many or the class of an expanded clone; other rows omit it.

clone size	D gene	J gene	V gene	CDR3 protein	CDR3 DNA
.	.	TRBJ2-1	TRBV7-3	CASSLELLGDREQFF	TGTGCCAGCAGCTTAGAGTTACTAGGGGATCGTGAGCAGTTCTTC
.	.	TRBJ2-2	TRBV20-1	CSAADLRGTGELFF	TGCAGTGCTGCGGACCTAAGGGGGACCGGGGAGCTGTTTTTT
few	TRBD1	TRBJ1-5	TRBV2	CASSETGTPKEHF	TGTGCCAGCAGTGAGACAGGGACTCCTAAGGAGCATTTT
many	.	TRBJ2-1	TRBV7-9	CAKPPGPREDEQFF	TGTGCCAAACCACCGGGCCCCAGGGAGGATGAGCAGTTCTTC
few	.	TRBJ2-3	TRBV5-1	CATRGTSGQYF	TGCGCCACCCGCGGGACGAGCGGGCAGTATTTT
few	.	TRBJ2-1	TRBV7-2	CASSSRGDGEYNEQFF	TGTGCCAGCAGCTCACGAGGGGATGGCGAATACAATGAGCAGTTCTTC
few	.	TRBJ2-1	TRBV20-1	CSARNLGISYNEQFF	TGCAGTGCTAGAAATCTCGGAATCTCCTACAATGAGCAGTTCTTC
.	.	TRBJ1-4	TRBV9	CASSPRSSTNEKLFF	TGTGCCAGCAGCCCGCGGTCCTCAACTAATGAAAAACTGTTTTTT
.	TRBD1	TRBJ1-6	TRBV20-1	CSARDRGDSPLHF	TGCAGTGCTAGAGACAGGGGGGACTCACCCCTCCACTTT
few	.	TRBJ1-1	TRBV3-1	CASSHSPRWTEAFF	TGTGCCAGCAGCCATAGCCCGCGGTGGACTGAAGCTTTCTTT
many	TRBD2	TRBJ2-2	TRBV12-3/TRBV12-4	CASSLLAGEGELFF	TGTGCCAGCAGTTTACTAGCGGGGGAGGGGGAGCTGTTTTTT
many	.	TRBJ2-1	TRBV5-4	CASSLAGDNEQFF	TGTGCCAGCAGCTTGGCAGGGGACAATGAGCAGTTCTTC
few	TRBD1	TRBJ2-2	TRBV7-2	CASSAQGTGELFF	TGTGCCAGCAGCGCACAGGGGACCGGGGAGCTGTTTTTT
.	.	TRBJ1-2	TRBV27	CASSQPRGIGGYTF	TGTGCCAGCAGTCAGCCACGGGGGATAGGAGGCTACACCTTC
once	.	TRBJ2-7	TRBV7-9	CASSGTGTITYEQYF	TGTGCCAGCAGTGGAACCGGGACAATCACCTACGAGCAGTACTTC
few	TRBD1	TRBJ2-4	TRBV7-2	CASSSDRGPKNIQYF	TGTGCCAGCAGCTCGGACAGGGGACCCAAAAACATTCAGTACTTC
.	.	TRBJ2-3	TRBV6-5	CASSYWKTVSTDTQYF	TGTGCCAGCAGTTACTGGAAGACAGTTAGCACAGATACGCAGTATTTT
few	.	TRBJ1-5	TRBV24-1	CATSDPARGNQPQHF	TGTGCCACCAGTGATCCTGCAAGGGGCAATCAGCCCCAGCATTTT
.	.	TRBJ1-1	TRBV4-1	CASSHQGNTEAFF	TGCGCCAGCAGCCACCAGGGAAACACTGAAGCTTTCTTT
.	.	TRBJ1-2	TRBV6-5	CASSYRLVSSGGYTF	TGTGCCAGCAGTTACAGACTTGTGTCGTCGGGGGGCTACACCTTC
many	.	TRBJ1-2	TRBV20-1	CSAGGHTNGYTF	TGCAGTGCTGGCGGACATACAAATGGCTACACCTTC
few	.	TRBJ1-6	TRBV5-6	CASSLGWQALHF	TGTGCCAGCAGCTTGGGTTGGCAGGCCCTCCACTTT
few	.	TRBJ2-2	TRBV7-9	CASSLLWNTGELFF	TGTGCCAGCAGCTTACTTTGGAACACCGGGGAGCTGTTTTTT
few	.	TRBJ2-1	TRBV5-1	CASSLLGGASYNEQFF	TGCGCCAGCAGCTTATTGGGGGGGGCATCCTACAATGAGCAGTTCTTC
few	.	TRBJ2-3	TRBV7-9	CAIPKGENTQYF	TGTGCCATCCCCAAGGGTGAGAATACGCAGTATTTT
few	.	TRBJ2-2	TRBV3-1	CASSRVGASSTGELFF	TGTGCCAGCAGCCGCGTAGGGGCGTCGAGCACCGGGGAGCTGTTTTTT
few	.	TRBJ1-6	TRBV5-1	CASSLSGEGSPLHF	TGCGCCAGCAGCTTGTCCGGGGAGGGTTCCCCCCTCCACTTT
few	.	TRBJ2-7	TRBV7-9	CASSLERTTHYEQYF	TGTGCCAGCAGCTTGGAAAGGACTACCCATTACGAGCAGTACTTC
.	.	TRBJ1-1	TRBV18	CASSSTAMGTEAFF	TGTGCCAGCTCATCGACGGCCATGGGCACTGAAGCTTTCTTT
few	.	TRBJ2-5	TRBV5-6	CASSWALGSQETQYF	TGTGCCAGCAGCTGGGCGCTGGGATCCCAAGAGACCCAGTACTTC
few	.	TRBJ2-5	TRBV24-1	CATSEGRDETQYF	TGTGCCACCAGTGAGGGCAGGGATGAGACCCAGTACTTC
once	.	TRBJ1-1	TRBV7-9	CASSLEGGRTEAFF	TGTGCCAGCAGCTTAGAGGGGGGGCGGACTGAAGCTTTCTTT
.	.	TRBJ2-3	TRBV6-1	CASKTTPWSTDTQYF	TGTGCCAGCAAGACTACCCCTTGGAGCACAGATACGCAGTATTTT
.	.	TRBJ2-1	TRBV4-3	CASSQGIELSSYNEQFF	TGCGCCAGCAGCCAAGGGATCGAGTTGAGCTCCTACAATGAGCAGTTCTTC
few	.	TRBJ1-1	TRBV7-2	CASSSVIDTEAFF	TGTGCCAGCAGCTCCGTCATAGACACTGAAGCTTTCTTT
few	.	TRBJ2-6	TRBV19	CASSMNRQSSGANVLTF	TGTGCCAGTAGTATGAACAGGCAGAGCTCTGGGGCCAACGTCCTGACTTTC
.	TRBD1	TRBJ2-1	TRBV19	CASMGLGQSENEQFF	TGTGCCAGTATGGGGTTGGGACAGTCGGAGAATGAGCAGTTCTTC
.	TRBD1	TRBJ1-1	TRBV7-3	CASSDPGQGANTEAFF	TGTGCCAGCAGCGATCCGGGACAGGGGGCTAACACTGAAGCTTTCTTT
few	TRBD2	TRBJ2-2	TRBV2	CASRGSRLAHTGELFF	TGTGCCAGCAGGGGGAGCCGACTAGCGCACACCGGGGAGCTGTTTTTT
.	.	TRBJ1-1	TRBV7-2	CASSLARGGTEDFF	TGTGCCAGCAGCTTAGCCCGGGGGGGCACTGAAGATTTCTTT
many	.	TRBJ1-5	TRBV4-1	CASSQIDMGLAGPQHF	TGCGCCAGCAGCCAGATAGATATGGGGCTGGCGGGGCCCCAGCATTTT
many	.	TRBJ2-1	TRBV5-1	CASSLATGNNEQFF	TGCGCCAGCAGCTTGGCTACCGGCAACAATGAGCAGTTCTTC
.	.	TRBJ2-5	TRBV5-1	CASRLMETQYF	TGCGCCAGCAGACTTATGGAGACCCAGTACTTC
few	TRBD1	TRBJ2-4	TRBV7-9	CASSSPTGIAKNIQYF	TGTGCCAGCAGCTCCCCGACAGGGATCGCCAAAAACATTCAGTACTTC